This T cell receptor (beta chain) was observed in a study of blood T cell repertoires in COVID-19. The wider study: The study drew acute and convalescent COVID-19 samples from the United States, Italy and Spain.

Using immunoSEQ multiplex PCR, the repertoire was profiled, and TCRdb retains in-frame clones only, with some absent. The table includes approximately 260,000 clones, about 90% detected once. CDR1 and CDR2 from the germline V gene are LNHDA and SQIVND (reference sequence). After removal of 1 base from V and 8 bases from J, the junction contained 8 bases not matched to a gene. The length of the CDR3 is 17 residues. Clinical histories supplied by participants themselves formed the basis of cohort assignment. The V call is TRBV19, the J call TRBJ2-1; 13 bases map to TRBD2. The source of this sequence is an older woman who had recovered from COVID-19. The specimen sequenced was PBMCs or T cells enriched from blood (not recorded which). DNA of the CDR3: TGTGCCAGTAGTATAGGACTAGCGGGGGGCGGAGTGCATGAGCAGTTCTTC. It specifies CASSIGLAGGGVHEQFF.